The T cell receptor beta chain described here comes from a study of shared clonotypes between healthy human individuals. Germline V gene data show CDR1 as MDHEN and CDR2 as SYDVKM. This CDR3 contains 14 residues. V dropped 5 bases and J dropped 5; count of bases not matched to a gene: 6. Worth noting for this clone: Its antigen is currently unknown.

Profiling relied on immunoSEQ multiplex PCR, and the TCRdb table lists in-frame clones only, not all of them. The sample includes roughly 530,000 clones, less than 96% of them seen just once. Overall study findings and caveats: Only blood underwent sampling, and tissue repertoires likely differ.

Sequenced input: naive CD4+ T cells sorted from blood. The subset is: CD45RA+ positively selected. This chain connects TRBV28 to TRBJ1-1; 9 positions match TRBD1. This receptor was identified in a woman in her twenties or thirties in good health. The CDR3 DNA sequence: TGTGCCAGCAGTCCAGGACAGGGGTTGACTGAAGCTTTCTTT. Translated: CASSPGQGLTEAFF.